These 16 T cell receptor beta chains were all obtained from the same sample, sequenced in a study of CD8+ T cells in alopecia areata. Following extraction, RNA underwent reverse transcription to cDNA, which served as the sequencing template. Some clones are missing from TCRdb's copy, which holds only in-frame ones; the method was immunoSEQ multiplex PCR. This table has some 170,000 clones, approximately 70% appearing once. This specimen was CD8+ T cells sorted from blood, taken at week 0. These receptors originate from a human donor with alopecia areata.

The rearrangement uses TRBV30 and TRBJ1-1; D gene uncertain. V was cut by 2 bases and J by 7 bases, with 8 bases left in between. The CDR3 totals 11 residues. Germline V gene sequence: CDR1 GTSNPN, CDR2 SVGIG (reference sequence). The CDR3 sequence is CAWSSEDEAFF. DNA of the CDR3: TGTGCCTGGAGTTCTGAAGATGAAGCTTTCTTT. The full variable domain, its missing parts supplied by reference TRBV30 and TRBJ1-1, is SQTIHQWPATLVQPVGSPLSLECTVEGTSNPNLYWYRQAAGRGLQLLFYSVGIGQISSEVPQNLSASRPQDRQFILSSKKLLLSDSGFYLCAWSSEDEAFFGQGTRLTVV.

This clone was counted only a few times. The CDR3 DNA reads as TGTGCCAGCAGACAGGGGGATAGCTCCTACGAGCAGTACTTC. Translated, it gives CASRQGDSSYEQYF. This chain uses TRBV10-3 with TRBJ2-7, with TRBD1 matching 9 bases. The ends lost 10 bases at V and 0 bases at J; junction bases unmatched: 7. This CDR3 spans 14 amino acids. In germline, CDR1 is ENHRY, CDR2 SYGVKD.

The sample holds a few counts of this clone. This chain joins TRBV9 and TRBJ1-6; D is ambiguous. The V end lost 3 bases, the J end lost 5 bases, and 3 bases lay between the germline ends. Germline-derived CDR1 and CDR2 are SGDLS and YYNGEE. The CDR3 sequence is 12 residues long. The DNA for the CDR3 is TGTGCCAGCAGCGGAAATAATTCACCCCTCCACTTT. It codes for CASSGNNSPLHF.

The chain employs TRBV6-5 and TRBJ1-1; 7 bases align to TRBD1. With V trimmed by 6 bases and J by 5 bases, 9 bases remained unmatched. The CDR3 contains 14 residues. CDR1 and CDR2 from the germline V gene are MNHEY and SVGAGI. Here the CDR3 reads CASRDTGVKTEAFF. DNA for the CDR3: TGTGCCAGCAGAGATACAGGGGTAAAAACTGAAGCTTTCTTT.

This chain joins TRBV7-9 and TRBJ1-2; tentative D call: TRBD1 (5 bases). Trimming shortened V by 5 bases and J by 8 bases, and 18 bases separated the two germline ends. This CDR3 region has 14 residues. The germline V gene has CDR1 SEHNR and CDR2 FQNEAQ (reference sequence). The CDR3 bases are TGTGCCAGCAGCCCAGTAGCTAGGGGAGGAGGCTACACCTTC. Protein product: CASSPVARGGGYTF.

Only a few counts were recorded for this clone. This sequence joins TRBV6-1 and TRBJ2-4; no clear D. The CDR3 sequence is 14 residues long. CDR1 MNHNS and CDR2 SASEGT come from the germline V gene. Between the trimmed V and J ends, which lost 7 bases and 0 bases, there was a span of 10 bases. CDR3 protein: CASIARLAKNIQYF. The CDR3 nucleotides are TGTGCCAGCATCGCCAGATTAGCCAAAAACATTCAGTACTTC.

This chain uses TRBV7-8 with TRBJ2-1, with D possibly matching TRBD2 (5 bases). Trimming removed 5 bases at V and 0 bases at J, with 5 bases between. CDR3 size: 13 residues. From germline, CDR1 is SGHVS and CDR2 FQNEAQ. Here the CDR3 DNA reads TGTGCCAGCAGCCGGGACTCCTACAATGAGCAGTTCTTC. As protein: CASSRDSYNEQFF.

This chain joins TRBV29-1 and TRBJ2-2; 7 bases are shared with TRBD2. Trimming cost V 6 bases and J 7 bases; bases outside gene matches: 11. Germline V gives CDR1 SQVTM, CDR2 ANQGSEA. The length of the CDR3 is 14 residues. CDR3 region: CSVLTGLSHGELFF. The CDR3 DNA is TGCAGCGTCCTTACGGGACTATCCCACGGGGAGCTGTTTTTT.

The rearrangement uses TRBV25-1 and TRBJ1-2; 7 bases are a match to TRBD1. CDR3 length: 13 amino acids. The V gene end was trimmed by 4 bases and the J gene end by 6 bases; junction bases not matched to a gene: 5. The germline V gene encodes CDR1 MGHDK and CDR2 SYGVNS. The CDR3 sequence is CASSVSGTDGYTF. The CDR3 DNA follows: TGTGCCAGCAGTGTTTCCGGGACAGATGGCTACACCTTC.

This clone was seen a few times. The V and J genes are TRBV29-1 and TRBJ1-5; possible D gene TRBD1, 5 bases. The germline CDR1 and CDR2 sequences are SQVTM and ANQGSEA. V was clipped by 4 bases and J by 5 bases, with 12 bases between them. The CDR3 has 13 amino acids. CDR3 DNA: TGCAGCGTTGGTGGAGGGGCAGATCAGCCCCAGCATTTT. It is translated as CSVGGGADQPQHF.

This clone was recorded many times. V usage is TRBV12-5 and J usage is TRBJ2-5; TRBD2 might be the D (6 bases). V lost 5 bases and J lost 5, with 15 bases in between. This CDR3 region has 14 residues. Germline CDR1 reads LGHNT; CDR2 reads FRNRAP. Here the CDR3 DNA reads TGTGCTAGTGGTCCGGGAGACCGGTGGGAGACCCAGTACTTC. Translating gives CASGPGDRWETQYF.

CDR3 sequence reads: CASSLGSNTGELFF. The DNA for the CDR3 is TGTGCCAGCAGCTTGGGCAGCAACACCGGGGAGCTGTTTTTT. The V and J genes are TRBV5-6 and TRBJ2-2; D unclear. This CDR3 is 14 amino acids long. Trimming pared 0 bases from V and 2 bases from J, leaving 5 bases between. Germline V gene sequence: CDR1 SGHDT, CDR2 YYEEEE.

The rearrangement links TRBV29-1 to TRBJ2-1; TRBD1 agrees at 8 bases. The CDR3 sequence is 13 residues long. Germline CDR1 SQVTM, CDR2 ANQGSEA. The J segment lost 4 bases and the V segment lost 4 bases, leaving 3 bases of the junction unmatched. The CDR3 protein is CSVGTGPYNEQFF. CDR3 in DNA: TGCAGCGTTGGGACAGGGCCTTACAATGAGCAGTTCTTC.

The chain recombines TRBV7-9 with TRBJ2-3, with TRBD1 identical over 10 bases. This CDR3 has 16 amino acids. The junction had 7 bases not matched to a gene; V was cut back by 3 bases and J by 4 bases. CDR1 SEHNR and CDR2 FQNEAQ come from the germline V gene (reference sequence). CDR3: CASSFRQGAPSDTQYF. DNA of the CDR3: TGTGCCAGCAGCTTCAGACAGGGGGCGCCCTCAGATACGCAGTATTTT.

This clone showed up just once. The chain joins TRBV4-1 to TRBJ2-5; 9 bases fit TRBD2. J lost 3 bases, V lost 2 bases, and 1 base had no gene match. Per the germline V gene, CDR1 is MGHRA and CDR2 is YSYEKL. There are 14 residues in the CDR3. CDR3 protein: CASSQLAGKETQYF. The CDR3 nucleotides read TGCGCCAGCAGCCAACTAGCGGGGAAAGAGACCCAGTACTTC.

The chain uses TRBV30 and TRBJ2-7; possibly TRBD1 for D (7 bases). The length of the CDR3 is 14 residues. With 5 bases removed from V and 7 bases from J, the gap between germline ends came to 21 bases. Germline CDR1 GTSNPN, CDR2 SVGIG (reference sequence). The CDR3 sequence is CAWLGQPRGGEQYF. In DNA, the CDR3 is TGTGCCTGGTTGGGACAGCCACGAGGAGGGGAGCAGTACTTC.